This T cell receptor beta chain emerged from a study of blood T cell repertoires in COVID-19 (dated by TCRdb to about 2020). For the study in its entirety: Collaborator samples came from the United States, Italy and Spain and covered acute and convalescent phases of COVID-19. The prospective study material was composed of cDNA or gDNA derived from T cells, B-cell-depleted T cells, or PBMCs. Deeply sampled blood TCRbeta repertoires from subjects exposed to, actively infected with, or recovered from COVID-19 were included in the dataset. The repertoires were released in a freely available public database meant as a resource for research on the immune response to SARS-CoV-2. The samples were drawn from the first 160 participants of the ongoing ImmuneRACE study and from some 1,300 subjects provided by 6 global collaborators. The sample metadata nearly always contained a de-identified subject ID, COVID-19 status, age in years and sex. Where available, HLA class I and class II types were taken from metadata supplied by the sample provider and were not determined by assay-based typing.

This clone appeared once. Its target antigen remains unknown. Within one base of it there is no much larger clone, and no base qualities were kept. Trimming at the junction amounts to 0 bases on V and 8 bases on J, and the germline ends lie 14 bases apart. CDR1 SGHRS and CDR2 YFSETQ are derived from the germline V gene. Taken from cysteine to phenylalanine, the CDR3 has 14 residues. The retained sequence is limited to the CDR3, 42 bases, with the frame set at the first base. TCRbeta CDR3 regions were amplified from genomic DNA by means of the immunoSEQ Assay, a bias-controlled multiplex PCR. Concerning the study's data processing: Within the assay, amplification of reference gene primers was used to estimate how many nucleated cells each sample contained. Sequence reads were collapsed and filtered to measure the absolute abundance of every unique TCRbeta CDR3 rearrangement. For each sample, productive Simpson clonality was calculated by taking the square root of Simpson's diversity index across productive rearrangements. The immuneACCESS repertoire file appears here via TCRdb, limited to in-frame rearrangements. These files lack a portion of the clones; in checked studies, under half of the deficit traces to unresolved V genes, and the cause of the others is not known. Clone size and V and J calls were adopted from that table, with D and trimming inferred from the DNA. In this sample the table shows approximately 100,000 clones, about 89% of which occur a single time. The biggest ten clones account for over 15% of the sample.

Collaborating institutions collected whole blood in K2EDTA tubes following their own protocols. Collaborator samples were shipped for TCRbeta analysis as frozen whole blood, isolated PBMCs, or DNA extracted from either sample type. General findings and caveats noted by the study authors: The quantity of clinical and demographic metadata differed by source and by participant and was supplied without curation.

The sample consisted of peripheral blood. This TCR was recovered from a human donor with acute or convalescent COVID-19. The donor label of this sample is uncertain. This chain is built from TRBV5-1 and TRBJ1-2; confidence is insufficient to name the D gene. The base sequence is TGCGCCAGCAGCTTGGGACCCGATGCGGGCGGCTACACCTTC. Its translation reads: CASSLGPDAGGYTF.